These T cell receptor beta chains were read from a single sample in a study of blood T cell repertoires in COVID-19. Some clones are missing from TCRdb's copy, which holds only in-frame ones; the method was immunoSEQ multiplex PCR. The table lists approximately 500,000 clones, approximately 87% of them singletons. The sample was PBMCs or T cells enriched from blood (not recorded which). The source of these receptors is a woman in her 40s who had recovered from COVID-19. The CDR3 runs from the conserved cysteine through the conserved F or W. The D gene is left open where the match is weak. Some rows mark clone size as missing; the rest say once, few, many or name a class of expanded clone.

.	TRBJ2-1	TRBV9	TRBD2	TGTGCCAGCAGCCAGACTAGCGGGAGAGGCGGGGAGCAGTTCTTC	CASSQTSGRGGEQFF
few	TRBJ2-1	TRBV7-7	.	TGTGCCAGCAGCCACCGGGACACCGGTTTTGGTGAGCAGTTCTTC	CASSHRDTGFGEQFF
once	TRBJ1-5	TRBV15	.	TGTGCCACCAGCAGAGGATGGGGTAACAGGGTTAATCAGCCCCAGCATTTT	CATSRGWGNRVNQPQHF
.	TRBJ2-1	TRBV27	TRBD2	TGTGCCAGCAGGCGGACTAGCGGGATCTATGAGCAGTTCTTC	CASRRTSGIYEQFF
once	TRBJ2-7	TRBV19	TRBD1	TGTGCCAGTAGCACAGGGGCCTTTGTGAACGAGCAGTACTTC	CASSTGAFVNEQYF
.	TRBJ1-4	TRBV10-3	TRBD1	TGTGCCATCTCGACAGGGGTTCACGAAAAACTGTTTTTT	CAISTGVHEKLFF
.	TRBJ1-2	TRBV2	.	TGTGCCAGCAGTGGGACAGAAAACTATGGCTACACCTTC	CASSGTENYGYTF
.	TRBJ2-7	TRBV29-1	TRBD2	TGCAGCGTGCTCCTGACTAGCGGAAAAGACTACGAGCAGTACTTC	CSVLLTSGKDYEQYF
.	TRBJ2-1	TRBV18	.	TGTGCCAGCCAAACCGGCAAAGCGTCTAACAATTACAATGAGCAGTTCTTC	CASQTGKASNNYNEQFF
.	TRBJ2-1	TRBV18	.	TGTGCCAGCTCACCACCGTCCCATGACAATGAGCAGTTCTTC	CASSPPSHDNEQFF
.	TRBJ2-3	TRBV4-1	TRBD2	TGCGCCAGCAGCCCCTTAGCGGGAGGACGCACAGATACGCAGTATTTT	CASSPLAGGRTDTQYF
once	TRBJ1-1	TRBV19	TRBD1	TGTGCCAGTGGGACAGCCTTAAACACTGAAGCTTTCTTT	CASGTALNTEAFF
.	TRBJ1-5	TRBV5-1	.	TGCGCCAGCAGCCCCGGTAATGGGCCCCAGCATTTT	CASSPGNGPQHF
few	TRBJ1-3	TRBV15	.	TGTGCCACCAGCGCAATGGATGGAGGGGCTGGAAACACCATATATTTT	CATSAMDGGAGNTIYF
.	TRBJ2-5	TRBV25-1	TRBD1	TGTGCCAGCAGTGAATTCGGCAGGGGGCAAGAGACCCAGTACTTC	CASSEFGRGQETQYF
.	TRBJ2-1	TRBV9	TRBD2	TGTGCCAGCAGCGTAGGATGGGAGGGTTGGGAGCAGTTCTTC	CASSVGWEGWEQFF
.	TRBJ1-6	TRBV5-6	.	TGTGCCAGCAGTTTCCGACAGAATTATAATTCACCCCTCCACTTT	CASSFRQNYNSPLHF
.	TRBJ1-1	TRBV27	TRBD1	TGTGCCAGCAGTTGGGGACAGGGGACTTGGGAAACTGAAGCTTTCTTT	CASSWGQGTWETEAFF
.	TRBJ1-1	TRBV11-2	.	TGTGCCAGCAGCTCACCTCAACTTAATAGTTGGAACACTGAAGCTTTCTTT	CASSSPQLNSWNTEAFF
.	TRBJ2-2	TRBV5-4	TRBD1	TGTGCCAGCAGCTTCCCCCGACAGGGGGGCACCGGGGAGCTGTTTTTT	CASSFPRQGGTGELFF
.	TRBJ1-5	TRBV4-3	TRBD1	TGCGCCAGCAGCTATCGGACAGGGGATCAGCCCCAGCATTTT	CASSYRTGDQPQHF
.	TRBJ1-1	TRBV5-1	.	TGCGCCAGCAGCTTGAGGTCAGCAGGCCACCTGAACACTGAAGCTTTCTTT	CASSLRSAGHLNTEAFF
.	TRBJ2-1	TRBV10-1	TRBD1	TGCGCCAGCAGCCCGACAGGGTTGGCGGGTGGAGAGCAGTTCTTC	CASSPTGLAGGEQFF
.	TRBJ1-5	TRBV19	TRBD1	TGTGCCAGTAGGCCTATCACAGGGGAAGCTCAGCCCCAGCATTTT	CASRPITGEAQPQHF
once	TRBJ2-2	TRBV24-1	.	TGTGCCACCAGTGACCCGTTTCGTTCCGGGGAGCTGTTTTTT	CATSDPFRSGELFF
.	TRBJ2-2	TRBV10-2	.	TGCGCCAGCAGCAGGAAGGGGGCGAACACCGGGGAGCTGTTTTTT	CASSRKGANTGELFF
.	TRBJ1-1	TRBV10-1	TRBD1	TGCGCCAGCAGTGCTACAGGGGCAAAACCCACTGAAGCTTTCTTT	CASSATGAKPTEAFF
.	TRBJ2-1	TRBV27	.	TGTGCCAGCAGTTTGAGCGGGCAGCTTGAGCAGTTCTTC	CASSLSGQLEQFF
.	TRBJ2-1	TRBV18	TRBD2	TGTGCCAGCTCATACTTGCGGGAGGGCCATGAGCAGTTCTTC	CASSYLREGHEQFF
.	TRBJ2-1	TRBV7-2	TRBD2	TGTGCCAGCAGCTTAGCGTACCTATCTCTAGCGGGGGATTACAATGAGCAGTTCTTC	CASSLAYLSLAGDYNEQFF
.	TRBJ1-3	TRBV15	.	TGTGCCACCAGCAGAGATCTGGGGACAACTGGAAACACCATATATTTT	CATSRDLGTTGNTIYF
.	TRBJ2-3	TRBV3-1/TRBV3-2	TRBD1	TGTGCCAGCAGCCCGCGAGGGACAGGGAGGACAGATACGCAGTATTTT	CASSPRGTGRTDTQYF
.	TRBJ2-7	TRBV27	.	TGTGCCAGCAGTTTAGGGCCAGCCCAGTACTTC	CASSLGPAQYF
once	TRBJ1-2	TRBV7-9	TRBD1	TGTGCCAGCAGCTCTCGACAGGGGAACCCCCATGGCTACACCTTC	CASSSRQGNPHGYTF
.	TRBJ1-3	TRBV7-9	.	TGTGCCCTCGGGGGGGACTCTGGAAACACCATATATTTT	CALGGDSGNTIYF
.	TRBJ2-5	TRBV11-2	.	TGTGCCAGCAGCTTAGGGGGCATCCGGGACTCTCAAGAGACCCAGTACTTC	CASSLGGIRDSQETQYF
.	TRBJ2-1	TRBV9	TRBD2	TGTGCCAGCAGCGTAGGTAGCGGGGGCAAAGAGCAGTTCTTC	CASSVGSGGKEQFF
.	TRBJ2-3	TRBV27	.	TGTGCCAGCAGTTTACTCGGACTTAGCACAGATACGCAGTATTTT	CASSLLGLSTDTQYF
.	TRBJ2-5	TRBV5-1	TRBD2	TGCGCCAGCAGCTCCCGGAGTAGCGGGAGTGACTCAGAGACCCAGTACTTC	CASSSRSSGSDSETQYF
.	TRBJ1-1	TRBV9	.	TGTGCCAGCAGCGTCCGAGCGGGGCCTAACACTGAAGCTTTCTTT	CASSVRAGPNTEAFF
.	TRBJ2-6	TRBV5-4	.	TGTGCCAGCAGCTCATTCTCTGGGGCCAACGTCCTGACTTTC	CASSSFSGANVLTF
once	TRBJ1-4	TRBV6-5	.	TGTGCCAGCAGTCCTCAGGGAGGGAATGAAAAACTGTTTTTT	CASSPQGGNEKLFF
.	TRBJ1-1	TRBV5-6	TRBD1	TGTGCCAGCAGCTTGGTCAGGGGGATGGACACTGAAGCTTTCTTT	CASSLVRGMDTEAFF
.	TRBJ2-1	TRBV5-1	.	TGCGCCAGCAGCATAAACAGGGTATACAATGAGCAGTTCTTC	CASSINRVYNEQFF
.	TRBJ1-2	TRBV28	.	TGTGCCAGCAGTTCAACGGGGGAGCCTGGCGGCTACACCTTC	CASSSTGEPGGYTF
few	TRBJ1-1	TRBV12-3/TRBV12-4	.	TGTGCCAGCCTAGGGGGGAACACTGAAGCTTTCTTT	CASLGGNTEAFF
.	TRBJ2-5	TRBV5-6	.	TGTGCCAGCAGCCTCGATAGTTCCATCGAGACCCAGTACTTC	CASSLDSSIETQYF
once	TRBJ2-1	TRBV29-1	.	TGCAGCGGATTGACACCGCCAACGGACAATGAGCAGTTCTTC	CSGLTPPTDNEQFF
.	TRBJ1-3	TRBV6-5	.	TGTGCCAGCACTTTGGAACAGTCGTCTGGAAACACCATATATTTT	CASTLEQSSGNTIYF